The 18 T cell receptor beta chains listed next were all sequenced from one sample in a study of T cells in Graves' hyperthyroidism and ophthalmopathy. TCR beta CDR3 regions were amplified from RNA transcripts. Carried out on the TCR CDR3, a first-round RT-PCR used the HTBI primer set. One entry per CDR3 protein, called by TCRdb with MiXCR from the multiplex PCR reads. The sample shows hundreds of thousands of distinct CDR3 sequences, about 14% of them seen only once. The sequencing sample was made of blood. All receptors derive from a man in his fifties with Graves' ophthalmopathy.

This clonotype appeared many times. The rearrangement links TRBV20-1 to TRBJ2-3; 11 nucleotides agree with TRBD2. This CDR3 spans 15 amino acids. The trim removed 0 bases at V and 5 bases at J, leaving 4 bases unmatched. Germline V CDR1 and CDR2: DFQATT, SNEGSKA (reference sequence). The CDR3 sequence is CSARDGLAGGDTQYF. The CDR3 nucleotides read TGCAGTGCTAGAGATGGTCTAGCGGGAGGAGATACGCAGTATTTT.

This clonotype was seen ten or more times. The chain carries TRBV20-1 and TRBJ2-7, with 10 bases fitting TRBD2. J was trimmed by 5 bases and V by 6 bases; bases with no gene match: 7. The germline V gene encodes CDR1 DFQATT and CDR2 SNEGSKA (reference sequence). The CDR3 runs 13 residues. In nucleotides, the CDR3 is TGCAGTGCCAGTCGAGCGGGAGGGGACGAGCAGTACTTC. Translating it yields CSASRAGGDEQYF.

Of note for this clonotype: This may arise from a read error, as a much more abundant clone is one base away. V usage is TRBV7-2 and J usage is TRBJ2-7; weak D call: TRBD1 (6 bases). The CDR3 has 13 residues. Germline V lookup: CDR1 SGHTA, CDR2 FQGNSA. The DNA for the CDR3 is TGTGCCGGCAGCCGCCGGGACAACTACGAGCAGTACTTC. Translating gives CAGSRRDNYEQYF.

The gene calls are TRBV5-1 and TRBJ2-6; D is uncertain. V was trimmed by 4 bases and J by 3 bases, leaving 14 bases between them. Per the germline V gene, CDR1 is SGHRS and CDR2 is YFSETQ. This CDR3 spans 16 amino acids. In DNA form, the CDR3 reads TGCGCCAGCAGCCAGGTGGGGTCCTTTGGGGCCAACGTCCTGACTTTC. This gives the protein CASSQVGSFGANVLTF.

In DNA form, the CDR3 reads TGTGCCAGCAGCTTAGTTCAGGTTTCGGCCTACGAGCAGTACTTC. Translation gives CASSLVQVSAYEQYF. The rearrangement joins TRBV11-3 to TRBJ2-7; D uncertain. Germline V gene lookup returns CDR1 SGHNT and CDR2 YENEEA. Trimming cost V 1 base and J 2 bases, with 12 bases left between them. This CDR3 has 15 residues.

This clonotype was seen many times. The J gene is TRBJ1-1, the V gene TRBV3-1; D not resolved. Germline V gives CDR1 LGHDT, CDR2 YNNKEL (reference sequence). The CDR3 is made up of 13 amino acids. V shed 2 bases and J shed 1 base, with 5 bases lying between them. The CDR3 bases are TGTGCCAGCAGCCAACTACAGAACACTGAAGCTTTCTTT. It encodes CASSQLQNTEAFF.

This clonotype was seen a handful of times. A much larger clone differs from this one at a single base, so this may be a read error. The chain employs TRBV11-2 and TRBJ2-1; no clear D gene. The germline V gene has CDR1 SGHAT and CDR2 FQNNGV. There are 13 residues in the CDR3. The ends were cut back, 11 bases at V and 5 bases at J, with 16 bases in the middle. In DNA, the CDR3 is TGTGCCTCCACCCCTTACATCAACAATGAGCAGTTCTTC. Encoded protein: CASTPYINNEQFF.

In this sample, this clonotype turned up many times. The rearrangement links TRBV13 to TRBJ2-7, with D hard to call. Germline CDR1 is PRHDT and CDR2 is FYEKMQ (reference sequence). V gave up 5 bases and J gave up 3 bases, with 14 bases separating them. CDR3 size: 14 residues. CDR3 region: CASSPGGGYYEQYF. CDR3 DNA sequence: TGTGCCAGCAGCCCCGGTGGCGGATACTACGAGCAGTACTTC.

The table lists this clonotype with many counts. DNA for the CDR3: TGCAGTGCTATGAATCGGGAGACCTACAATGAGCAGTTCTTC. It yields the protein CSAMNRETYNEQFF. V is TRBV20-1 and J is TRBJ2-1, with D possibly being TRBD2 (6 bases). CDR3 size: 14 residues. In germline, CDR1 is DFQATT, CDR2 SNEGSKA (reference sequence). V shed 4 bases and J shed 2 bases, with 12 bases lying between them.

This clonotype appeared a few times. CDR3 coding DNA: TGTGCCAGCAGTTTTAGTCAGGGAACCGGTGGCTACACCTTC. As protein: CASSFSQGTGGYTF. V and J are TRBV28 and TRBJ1-2; tentative D call: TRBD1 (5 bases). This CDR3 has 14 residues. Germline V gene data show CDR1 as MDHEN and CDR2 as SYDVKM. Trimming removed 3 bases from V and 7 bases from J, with 15 bases in between.

This chain connects TRBV12-3 or TRBV12-4 to TRBJ2-3, with 14 bases that match TRBD2. CDR3 length: 17 residues. With 6 bases clipped from V and 0 bases from J, the junction kept 5 bases outside the gene matches. The CDR3 is CASSWTSGRISTDTQYF. CDR3 nucleotide sequence: TGTGCCAGCAGCTGGACTAGCGGGAGGATCAGCACAGATACGCAGTATTTT.

This clonotype was seen repeatedly, ten times or more. The rearrangement links TRBV24-1 to TRBJ2-2; the match to TRBD2 covers 9 bases. Germline V gives CDR1 KGHDR, CDR2 SFDVKD. This CDR3 comprises 17 residues. Unmatched junction bases numbered 11, after V lost 5 bases and J lost 5 bases. The CDR3 region is CATSAGLAGTGTGELFF. The CDR3 bases are TGTGCCACCAGTGCCGGGCTAGCGGGAACAGGAACCGGGGAGCTGTTTTTT.

This chain connects TRBV3-1 to TRBJ2-4; possibly TRBD1 or TRBD2 for D (5 bases each). The CDR3 sequence is 17 residues long. V lost 2 bases, J lost 2 bases, and 16 bases lay in between. CDR1 and CDR2 from the germline V gene are LGHDT and YNNKEL (reference sequence). Written as DNA, the CDR3 is TGTGCCAGCAGCCAAAACTCGGGGCCCCCTTCCAAAAACATTCAGTACTTC. This gives the protein CASSQNSGPPSKNIQYF.

This clonotype was seen only a few times. The V call is TRBV7-8, the J call TRBJ2-7, with a possible D match to TRBD2 (6 bases). The ends were cut back, 2 bases at V and 6 bases at J, with 11 bases in the middle. The germline gives CDR1 SGHVS, CDR2 FQNEAQ. CDR3 length: 13 residues. The CDR3: CASSLMAGSEQYF. CDR3 sequence (DNA): TGTGCCAGCAGCTTAATGGCGGGAAGCGAGCAGTACTTC.

There are many counts of this clonotype. The V and J genes are TRBV7-9 and TRBJ2-5; D gene unclear. The CDR3 loop spans 14 amino acids. The germline CDR1 and CDR2 sequences are SEHNR and FQNEAQ (reference sequence). Trimming took off 5 bases at V and 5 bases at J, with 15 bases between the two ends. The CDR3 nucleotides are TGTGCCAGCAGCCCGAGGCCGGAACGGGAGACCCAGTACTTC. Amino acid sequence: CASSPRPERETQYF.

This clonotype was observed at least ten times. This sequence joins TRBV2 and TRBJ2-7; D gene ambiguous. Germline V gene sequence: CDR1 SNHLY, CDR2 FYNNEI. V was cut by 1 base and J by 6 bases, with 10 bases left in between. The CDR3 totals 13 residues. The CDR3 here is CASSEVRLSEQYF. CDR3 DNA: TGTGCCAGCAGTGAAGTCCGGCTAAGCGAGCAGTACTTC.

This clonotype was counted at least ten times. This chain links TRBV15 with TRBJ1-2, with D uncertain. This CDR3 has 12 residues. Germline V gene data show CDR1 as LNHNV and CDR2 as YYDKDF (reference sequence). V was clipped by 9 bases and J by 8 bases, with 16 bases between them. CDR3 amino acids: CATSTHGGGYTF. The CDR3 nucleotides are TGTGCCACTTCGACGCACGGAGGGGGCTACACCTTC.

This clonotype was counted at least ten times. The chain recombines TRBV27 with TRBJ2-7; D call uncertain. V lost 1 base to trimming and J lost 0 bases, with 13 bases between them. The CDR3 loop spans 16 amino acids. The germline CDR1 and CDR2 sequences are MNHEY and SMNVEV (reference sequence). CDR3 sequence: CASSLLAGQASYEQYF. DNA for the CDR3: TGTGCCAGCAGTTTATTGGCCGGGCAGGCCTCCTACGAGCAGTACTTC.